What follows are 16 T cell receptor beta chains derived from one specimen sequenced in a study of CD8 T cells in ankylosing spondylitis. Study-level results: Characteristic, it appeared, of ankylosing spondylitis blood was a TCR beta motif of roughly eight highly homologous variants.

TCRdb recomputed calls from the 5' RACE reads with MiXCR, one row per CDR3 protein. The table shows roughly 700,000 distinct CDR3 sequences, with under 20% occurring only once. These TCRs are of unknown antigen specificity. Sequenced input: blood, either unsorted or a sorted T cell fraction (not recorded which). The receptors shown here come from a male donor with ankylosing spondylitis.

The chain links TRBV3-1 to TRBJ1-2, with TRBD1 matching over 7 bases. The V segment lost 0 bases and the J segment 4 bases; nucleotides outside the gene matches: 8. The germline CDR1 and CDR2 sequences are LGHDT and YNNKEL (reference sequence). The CDR3 contains 16 residues. The CDR3 DNA sequence: TGTGCCAGCAGCCAAGATGACAGGGAAAGGAGCTATGGCTACACCTTC. Amino acids: CASSQDDRERSYGYTF.

This clonotype was recorded once. J is TRBJ2-5 and V is TRBV6-1, with D unresolved. V lost 5 bases to trimming and J lost 2 bases, with 15 bases between them. CDR1 is MNHNS, CDR2 SASEGT, per germline. The CDR3 length is 15 residues. This CDR3 reads CASSQGRSRQETQYF. As DNA, the CDR3 is TGTGCCAGCAGTCAAGGCAGGTCCCGTCAAGAGACCCAGTACTTC.

This chain joins TRBV2 and TRBJ2-1; D possibly matches TRBD1 or TRBD2 (5 bases each). V was pared by 6 bases and J by 5 bases, with 17 bases between. The CDR3 sequence is 15 residues long. Germline V gene sequence: CDR1 SNHLY, CDR2 FYNNEI. The CDR3 DNA reads TGTGCCAGCAGGAGGGGTGACCTAATCCACAATGAGCAGTTCTTC. Encoded protein: CASRRGDLIHNEQFF.

The chain links TRBV20-1 to TRBJ2-7; tentative D call: TRBD1 (5 bases). Germline lookup yields CDR1 DFQATT and CDR2 SNEGSKA (reference sequence). The V gene lost 5 bases and the J gene lost 2 bases, with 16 bases spanning the gap. The CDR3 has 14 residues. The CDR3 spells CSAQDAGSTYEQYF. DNA for the CDR3: TGCAGTGCTCAGGACGCAGGGTCGACCTACGAGCAGTACTTC.

The chain couples TRBV5-6 to TRBJ2-1, with TRBD1 identical over 9 bases. With V trimmed by 7 bases and J by 2 bases, 7 bases remained unmatched. This CDR3 is 15 amino acids long. Germline V gene sequence: CDR1 SGHDT, CDR2 YYEEEE. The CDR3 DNA reads TGTGCCAGCTTCGAGGGACAGGGTGCCTACAATGAGCAGTTCTTC. Translated, it gives CASFEGQGAYNEQFF.

The chain uses TRBV20-1 and TRBJ1-3; D unclear. This CDR3 has 14 residues. Germline-derived CDR1 and CDR2 are DFQATT and SNEGSKA (reference sequence). Trimming shortened V by 1 base and J by 1 base, and 8 bases separated the two germline ends. DNA of the CDR3: TGCAGTGCTAGAGTGGGTGCTTCTGGAAACACCATATATTTT. It codes for CSARVGASGNTIYF.

The rearrangement links TRBV12-3 or TRBV12-4 to TRBJ2-1; TRBD1 might be the D (6 bases). This CDR3 has 14 amino acids. V lost 6 bases, J lost 4 bases, and 13 bases lay in between. The CDR3 region has the DNA TGTGCCAGCAGCCTCTGGGACATGTACAATGAGCAGTTCTTC. It encodes CASSLWDMYNEQFF.

This clonotype has a handful of counts. V usage is TRBV30 and J usage is TRBJ1-5; D is perhaps TRBD1 (6 bases). CDR3 size: 15 residues. V lost 2 bases, J lost 1 base, and 12 bases lay in between. Germline V gene lookup returns CDR1 GTSNPN and CDR2 SVGIG (reference sequence). CDR3 sequence reads: CAWSPGHSSNQPQHF. CDR3 coding DNA: TGTGCCTGGAGTCCGGGACATTCGAGCAATCAGCCCCAGCATTTT.

This chain joins TRBV20-1 and TRBJ1-5, with D tentatively TRBD1 (5 bases). The germline gives CDR1 DFQATT, CDR2 SNEGSKA (reference sequence). The ends were cut back, 5 bases at V and 9 bases at J, with 14 bases in the middle. The CDR3 is made up of 12 amino acids. CDR3 DNA: TGCAGTGCTCGCAAGGGGTCTCGGCCCCAGCATTTT. It codes for CSARKGSRPQHF.

The genes are TRBV3-1 and TRBJ1-6; D gene ambiguous. V was cut by 1 base and J by 9 bases, with 10 bases left in between. Germline-derived CDR1 and CDR2 are LGHDT and YNNKEL (reference sequence). The CDR3 loop spans 14 amino acids. The CDR3 is CASSQGGEGSPLHF. In DNA, the CDR3 is TGTGCCAGCAGCCAAGGCGGTGAGGGTTCACCCCTCCACTTT.

The V call is TRBV27, the J call TRBJ2-7; D remains unclear. Germline V gene lookup returns CDR1 MNHEY and CDR2 SMNVEV (reference sequence). CDR3 size: 13 residues. Deletions cut 4 bases from V and 6 bases from J, with 13 bases between. Here the CDR3 DNA reads TGTGCCAGCAGTTGGTGTTGTTCGGGCGAGCAGTACTTC. This encodes CASSWCCSGEQYF.

V gene TRBV7-2 combines with J gene TRBJ2-1; D unclear. Between the trimmed V and J ends, which lost 4 bases and 2 bases, there was a span of 18 bases. CDR3 length equals 17 residues. Per the germline V gene, CDR1 is SGHTA and CDR2 is FQGNSA. The CDR3 DNA follows: TGTGCCAGCAGCTCCTCCCTATCTTCCGTGGCCTACAATGAGCAGTTCTTC. Its protein is CASSSSLSSVAYNEQFF.

The chain has TRBV7-8 and TRBJ2-7; TRBD1 matches 9 bases. Germline V CDR1 and CDR2: SGHVS, FQNEAQ. V dropped 5 bases and J dropped 7; count of bases not matched to a gene: 6. CDR3 length: 13 amino acids. The CDR3 loop reads CASSPRDREEQYF. The CDR3 nucleotides are TGTGCCAGCAGCCCCCGGGACAGGGAGGAGCAGTACTTC.

The rearrangement links TRBV29-1 to TRBJ2-1; the D call may be TRBD1 or TRBD2 (7 bases each). The CDR3 consists of 12 residues. Trimming removed 3 bases at V and 8 bases at J, with 11 bases between. Germline V gene data show CDR1 as SQVTM and CDR2 as ANQGSEA. This CDR3 reads CSVDAGGDEQFF. For the CDR3, the DNA is TGCAGCGTTGATGCAGGGGGGGATGAGCAGTTCTTC.

This clonotype was recorded a few times. V is TRBV6-2 or TRBV6-3 and J is TRBJ2-7; 10 bases fit TRBD2. This CDR3 contains 15 residues. CDR1 MNHEY and CDR2 SVGEGT come from the germline V gene. Trimming took 4 bases from V and 6 from J; bases not matched to a gene: 9. CDR3 sequence (DNA): TGTGCCAGCAGTTCCCAGGGACTAGCGATCCCCGAGCAGTACTTC. Amino acids: CASSSQGLAIPEQYF.

This clonotype was detected only a few times. This rearrangement joins TRBV6-5 to TRBJ1-5, with D unresolved. Trimming removed 0 bases at V and 4 bases at J, with 10 bases between. CDR1 and CDR2 from the germline V gene are MNHEY and SVGAGI. The CDR3 consists of 15 residues. The CDR3 DNA reads TGTGCCAGCAGTTACTCGTCCAGTGAGAATCAGCCCCAGCATTTT. Amino acid sequence: CASSYSSSENQPQHF.